This entry is about one T cell receptor beta chain. This clonotype showed up many times. There is no known antigen for this receptor. Base qualities are not at hand, and no much larger clone is one base apart. In the germline V gene (reference sequence), CDR1 corresponds to DFQATT and CDR2 to SNEGSKA. V sheds 2 bases and J sheds 3 bases, leaving 14 bases between their ends. The CDR3 goes from the cysteine to the phenylalanine over 14 residues. Kept here is only the CDR3 DNA, which spans 42 bases and is read in frame from base 1. The data belong to a study of Graves' ophthalmopathy and Graves' hyperthyroidism (dated by TCRdb to 2017 to 2018). In terms of the full investigation: Peripheral blood was collected before any treatment was given, at the time of initial diagnosis. In total, some 140 blood samples were TCR-sequenced: some 43 ophthalmopathy, some 75 hyperthyroidism and some 17 hyperthyroidism-to-ophthalmopathy patients. In over 5 hyperthyroidism patients, the T-cell repertoire of thyroid tissue was compared with the T-cell repertoire of blood. An independent validation cohort comprised roughly 20 hyperthyroidism patients and some 16 patients who later progressed from hyperthyroidism to ophthalmopathy. Following sample collection, hyperthyroidism patients were given methimazole at a starting dose of 30 mg daily, and ophthalmopathy patients were given high-dose intravenous methylprednisolone. The roughly 100 discovery patients were randomly split 7:3 into training and test sets. To tell Graves' ophthalmopathy apart from Graves' hyperthyroidism, and to predict which patients would progress to ophthalmopathy, the study relied on TCR beta repertoire signatures. A discovery set of about a hundred patients (around 40 ophthalmopathy, approximately 58 stable hyperthyroidism) was enrolled to explore V-J signatures distinguishing ophthalmopathy from hyperthyroidism.

TCR beta CDR3 regions were amplified from RNA transcripts for repertoire sequencing. HTBI primers and the Qiagen OneStep RT-PCR kit were used in a first-round RT-PCR, which was followed by a second-round multiplex PCR, size selection and purification. Libraries were sequenced on an Illumina HiSeq2000 using paired-end 100 bp reads. In the paper's pipeline: Reads were processed with SOAPnuke, discarding reads with adapters, uncalled bases, mean Phred below 15, or no exact constant-primer or identifier match. High-quality paired reads were merged with COPE v1.2.5. Each unique nucleotide sequence was defined as a clonotype, and clonotypes were aligned to IMGT TRB V, D and J references with MiTCR v1.1. Analysis was restricted to V-J combinations with a frequency above 0.0001, which covered 99.2% of repertoires. For each V-J combination, a TCR clonal expansion and chaos score was defined as F50 clonal expansion divided by the chaos observed in the TCRdist matrix. Welch's t-statistics and random forest were used to narrow the features down to 13 V-J combinations, which were then fed into a naive Bayes classifier. Thyroid-blood repertoire similarity was quantified with the Morisita-Horn index. TCRdb's own reprocessing of the public reads used fastp at Q25 and MiXCR and kept productive beta chains. Identical CDR3 protein sequences are pooled into one entry, listed with their most common genes and DNA. TCRdb's processing, not the authors', yielded these V and J calls. This sample has roughly 610,000 distinct CDR3 sequences in its table, and approximately 22% of those were observed once. The biggest ten clones account for approximately 6.5% of the sample.

Stable hyperthyroidism was defined as no progression to ophthalmopathy within 18 months of follow-up. Hyperthyroidism patients were newly diagnosed, were aged 18 to 65 years, and had a disease duration under 2 months. Patients with other autoimmune diseases, uncontrolled infections, pregnancy or lactation were excluded. Clinical symptoms, serum thyroxine, TRAb, thyroid ultrasound and orbital computed tomography formed the basis of the diagnosis. PBMCs were isolated from about 10 ml of fresh peripheral blood by Ficoll-Paque density gradient centrifugation. Total RNA was extracted with Trizol reagent and quality-checked on an Agilent 2100 Bioanalyzer. The paper's findings and limits, for the study overall: In validation, the model predicted ophthalmopathy progression with less than 71% sensitivity and 72.22% specificity; more than ten predicted patients were CT-confirmed with GO in a median of around 6 months. No statistical method was used to set the sample size in advance, and the investigators knew which group each participant was assigned to. Among expanded thyroid clonotypes with frequency above 0.001, most also showed up in blood, which suggests that blood repertoires may reflect the thyroid immune response. The 13-signature model separated ophthalmopathy from stable hyperthyroidism with 85% to 90% sensitivity and about 81% specificity in cross-validation, and 80%/75% in the test set.

This clonotype originated in a woman between 18 and 29 years old with stable Graves' hyperthyroidism. Some clones in this sample may be carry-over from other donors' samples. Donor details come from another sample of the same person, matched by shared clones. The sequencing input was peripheral blood. This chain joins TRBV20-1 to TRBJ2-7; a confident D gene designation cannot be given. The bases read TGCAGTGCTAGACCCCTAGTGAACGACTACGAGCAGTACTTC. Its translation is CSARPLVNDYEQYF.